This passage covers 9 T cell receptor beta chains from one sample sequenced in a study of T cells in Graves' hyperthyroidism and ophthalmopathy. The investigators amplified TCR beta CDR3 regions from RNA transcripts. When the TCR CDR3 underwent first-round RT-PCR, the HTBI primer set was used. TCRdb reprocessed the multiplex PCR reads with MiXCR, giving one entry per CDR3 protein. The sample has some 690,000 distinct CDR3 sequences, around 16% seen once. Sequencing used blood. The receptors stem from a man aged 45-65 years with Graves' hyperthyroidism.

This clonotype was recorded a few times. The chain joins TRBV20-1 to TRBJ2-7, with 12 bases identical to TRBD1. V shed 6 bases and J 0 bases; nucleotides not matched to a gene: 12. This CDR3 comprises 17 residues. Germline CDR1 and CDR2: DFQATT and SNEGSKA (reference sequence). The CDR3 spells CSAPGTGGELSSYEQYF. The CDR3 DNA is TGCAGTGCCCCCGGGACAGGGGGCGAGCTGAGCTCCTACGAGCAGTACTTC.

This clonotype has a handful of counts. V gene TRBV9 combines with J gene TRBJ2-3; TRBD2 matches at 7 bases. CDR3 length: 19 amino acids. V shed 2 bases, J shed 1 base, and the junction held 16 bases outside the gene matches. Germline V gives CDR1 SGDLS, CDR2 YYNGEE. CDR3 sequence: CASSVGVGRETPGTDTQYF. The CDR3 region has the DNA TGTGCCAGCAGCGTGGGCGTGGGGCGGGAGACCCCGGGCACAGATACGCAGTATTTT.

The chain links TRBV6-1 to TRBJ2-1, with TRBD1 identical over 7 bases. V was clipped by 4 bases and J by 7 bases; unmatched bases: 7. Germline CDR1 reads MNHNS; CDR2 reads SASEGT. There are 14 residues in the CDR3. CDR3 in amino acids: CASSGTGTANEQFF. CDR3 in DNA: TGTGCCAGCAGTGGGACCGGGACAGCGAATGAGCAGTTCTTC.

This clonotype was seen a few times. The chain joins TRBV12-3 or TRBV12-4 to TRBJ2-7; D remains unclear. The length of the CDR3 is 9 residues. Trimming removed 8 bases from V and 7 bases from J, with 6 bases in between. CDR3 region: CASLWEQYF. The CDR3 DNA reads as TGTGCCAGCCTGTGGGAGCAGTACTTC.

The V call is TRBV6-2 or TRBV6-3, the J call TRBJ2-7; D possibly corresponds to TRBD2 (6 bases). V was clipped by 6 bases and J by 3 bases, with 18 bases between them. The germline CDR1 and CDR2 sequences are MNHEY and SVGEGT. This CDR3 is 15 amino acids long. The CDR3 is CASSPKPSARYEQYF. The CDR3 region has the DNA TGTGCCAGCAGCCCTAAACCTAGCGCGCGCTACGAGCAGTACTTC.

This clonotype was observed a handful of times. The V and J genes are TRBV19 and TRBJ1-5; no clear D. V dropped 0 bases and J dropped 0 bases, with 24 bases sitting between them. The length of the CDR3 is 21 residues. The germline V gene has CDR1 LNHDA and CDR2 SQIVND (reference sequence). The CDR3 here is CASSIDPIPPTGGYSNQPQHF. DNA of the CDR3: TGTGCCAGTAGTATAGACCCTATTCCGCCGACGGGTGGATATAGCAATCAGCCCCAGCATTTT. The full variable domain, with the rest looked up from reference TRBV19 and TRBJ1-5, is DGGITQSPKYLFRKEGQNVTLSCEQNLNHDAMYWYRQDPGQGLRLIYYSQIVNDFQKGDIAEGYSVSREKKESFPLTVTSAQKNPTAFYLCASSIDPIPPTGGYSNQPQHFGDGTRLSIL.

This clonotype was seen a handful of times. This chain uses TRBV6-1 with TRBJ1-2; 7 bases are a match to TRBD1. In germline, CDR1 is MNHNS, CDR2 SASEGT. V was clipped by 5 bases and J by 5 bases; unmatched bases: 11. The length of the CDR3 is 15 residues. CDR3 DNA sequence: TGTGCCAGCAGTTATTTCCGGGACAGAGGGTATGGCTACACCTTC. It specifies CASSYFRDRGYGYTF.

In its sample, this clonotype was seen many times. The chain joins TRBV12-3 or TRBV12-4 to TRBJ1-2; no clear D gene. The length of the CDR3 is 13 residues. Trimming took off 4 bases at V and 10 bases at J, with 16 bases between the two ends. CDR3 sequence: CASSSDLASPYTF. The CDR3 DNA reads as TGTGCCAGCAGTTCGGACCTCGCTTCCCCCTACACCTTC.

This clonotype was observed at least ten times. The CDR3 region has the DNA TGTGCCACCAGTGACCCAGGGATCAGGAATGAGCAGTTCTTC. This encodes CATSDPGIRNEQFF. The gene calls are TRBV24-1 and TRBJ2-1; D perhaps matches TRBD1 (5 bases). There are 14 residues in the CDR3. The germline V gene encodes CDR1 KGHDR and CDR2 SFDVKD. V lost 4 bases to trimming and J lost 7 bases, with 13 bases between them.